The clone carrying this T cell receptor (beta chain) occurred a few times. After removal of 6 bases from V and 2 bases from J, the junction contained 5 bases not matched to a gene. The germline V gene encodes CDR1 LNHDA and CDR2 SQIVND (reference sequence). This CDR3 has 14 residues. This sample stems from a study of blood T cell repertoires in COVID-19. Per the authors' pipeline: Amplification of reference gene primers provided the estimated nucleated cell counts. Method: immunoSEQ multiplex PCR; TCRdb's copy keeps in-frame clones and lacks some. V and J calls plus clone size are reproduced from that table; the DNA served to infer D and trimming. This sample has a few hundred thousand clones; over 75% occur once, and the top ten carry about 1.4%.

V usage is TRBV19 and J usage is TRBJ1-1; 8 bases line up with TRBD1. This clonotype originated in a woman in her late teens or twenties who had been exposed to COVID-19. The sequenced material came from PBMCs or T cells enriched from blood (not recorded which). CDR3 coding DNA: TGTGCCAGTAGGCAGACAGGGGTTAACACTGAAGCTTTCTTT. It encodes CASRQTGVNTEAFF.